Below are 10 T cell receptor beta chains sequenced from a single sample in a study of blood T cell repertoires in COVID-19. Clones were sequenced by immunoSEQ multiplex PCR, and TCRdb holds only the in-frame ones, with some missing. The repertoire holds around 80,000 clones, with about 80% as singletons. Input material: peripheral blood. These receptors all come from a man aged 45 to 65 with active or convalescent COVID-19.

The genes are TRBV4-1 and TRBJ2-1; a possible D gene is TRBD1 (6 bases). This CDR3 region has 12 residues. Trimming pared 4 bases from V and 8 bases from J, leaving 9 bases between. The V gene's germline CDR1 is MGHRA and CDR2 YSYEKL. For the CDR3, the DNA is TGCGCCAGCAGCCTCGAGGGGGATGAGCAGTTCTTC. Its protein product is CASSLEGDEQFF.

The gene calls are TRBV24-1 and TRBJ1-2, with unresolved D. This CDR3 is 14 amino acids long. V lost 4 bases to trimming and J lost 8 bases, with 16 bases between them. The germline gives CDR1 KGHDR, CDR2 SFDVKD. The CDR3 spells CATSDHGVSMGYTF. CDR3 coding DNA: TGTGCCACCAGTGACCACGGTGTGTCGATGGGCTACACCTTC.

The V and J genes are TRBV7-9 and TRBJ2-2; D not resolved. CDR1 and CDR2 from the germline V gene are SEHNR and FQNEAQ (reference sequence). V shed 3 bases and J shed 1 base, with 6 bases lying between them. CDR3 size: 14 residues. Here the CDR3 DNA reads TGTGCCAGCAGCTTGAGGCGGAACACCGGGGAGCTGTTTTTT. Translation: CASSLRRNTGELFF.

This clone was observed a handful of times. This rearrangement joins TRBV4-2 to TRBJ2-5, with D perhaps matching TRBD2 (5 bases). V lost 0 bases and J lost 9, with 26 bases in between. CDR1 and CDR2 (germline): LGHNA, YNFKEQ. CDR3 length: 18 residues. Written as DNA, the CDR3 is TGTGCCAGCAGCCAAGATCTTCTCGTGGGCGAGGCTACGGAGGCCCAGTACTTC. The encoded protein is CASSQDLLVGEATEAQYF.

This chain links TRBV6-1 with TRBJ2-2; 8 positions agree with TRBD1. Germline V CDR1 and CDR2: MNHNS, SASEGT. CDR3 length: 16 residues. The V and J ends lost 2 bases and 3 bases, in that order; junction bases with no gene match: 5. The CDR3 nucleotides are TGTGCCAGCAGTGAAAGAACAGGGGGGCACACCGGGGAGCTGTTTTTT. It encodes CASSERTGGHTGELFF.

The chain employs TRBV28 and TRBJ1-2, with D tentatively TRBD1 (6 bases). The CDR3 is made up of 14 amino acids. The ends were cut back, 8 bases at V and 4 bases at J, with 17 bases in the middle. Germline-derived CDR1 and CDR2 are MDHEN and SYDVKM. The CDR3 DNA reads as TGTGCCAGCGGACCCAGGAAGGGGGTCTATGGCTACACCTTC. Its protein product is CASGPRKGVYGYTF.

This chain connects TRBV7-2 to TRBJ1-4, with 11 positions matching TRBD1. V shed 4 bases, J shed 3 bases, and the junction held 10 bases outside the gene matches. CDR1 and CDR2 (germline): SGHTA, FQGNSA. The CDR3 runs to 18 residues. CDR3 coding DNA: TGTGCCAGCAGCTCGTGGACAGGGGGCGGTTTGGCTAATGAAAAACTGTTTTTT. As protein: CASSSWTGGGLANEKLFF. The whole variable domain, filled in from reference TRBV7-2 and TRBJ1-4, reads GAGVSQSPSNKVTEKGKDVELRCDPISGHTALYWYRQSLGQGLEFLIYFQGNSAPDKSGLPSDRFSAERTGGSVSTLTIQRTQQEDSAVYLCASSSWTGGGLANEKLFFGSGTQLSVL.

This clone was observed once. This chain joins TRBV4-1 and TRBJ1-2, with TRBD1 identical over 10 bases. CDR1 is MGHRA and CDR2 is YSYEKL in the germline V gene. Trimming removed 4 bases from V and 3 bases from J; junction bases left unmatched: 11. This CDR3 is built from 17 residues. CDR3 nucleotide sequence: TGCGCCAGCAGCCCTTCGGCGGGACAGGGGTTGTACTATGGCTACACCTTC. This gives the protein CASSPSAGQGLYYGYTF.

This chain links TRBV5-8 with TRBJ2-6; TRBD2 might be the D (5 bases). The germline V gene encodes CDR1 SGHTS and CDR2 YDEGEE. CDR3 length: 16 amino acids. The V end was cut by 4 bases, the J end by 0 bases, with 11 bases between. The CDR3 region has the DNA TGTGCCAGCAGCCATGGACGGGACTCTGGGGCCAACGTCCTGACTTTC. It codes for CASSHGRDSGANVLTF.

This chain links TRBV9 with TRBJ1-5; D uncertain. Germline CDR1 reads SGDLS; CDR2 reads YYNGEE. The V and J ends lost 0 bases and 8 bases respectively, with 15 bases between them. The CDR3 is 15 amino acids. CDR3 residues: CASSVATGLGEPQHF. DNA for the CDR3: TGTGCCAGCAGCGTAGCTACGGGGTTAGGTGAGCCCCAGCATTTT.